The 2 T cell receptor beta chains in this list originate from one sample, sequenced in a study of CD8 T cells in Susac syndrome. A quantity of about 0.5 to 1 ug RNA underwent reverse transcription using random hexamers. TCRdb reprocessed the immunoSEQ multiplex PCR reads with MiXCR, giving one entry per CDR3 protein. Among about 190,000 distinct CDR3 sequences, roughly 94% were seen once, and the ten largest hold about 0.1%. Input material: CD4+ T cells from PBMCs. Every receptor here comes from a human donor in good health.

V is TRBV29-1 and J is TRBJ2-3; no clear D gene. Germline CDR1 is SQVTM and CDR2 is ANQGSEA. The CDR3 totals 12 residues. V was trimmed by 4 bases and J by 6 bases, leaving 11 bases between them. The chain's CDR3 is CSVVSGGDTQYF. The CDR3 DNA reads as TGCAGCGTTGTGTCGGGTGGGGATACGCAGTATTTT.

The rearrangement links TRBV9 to TRBJ1-5; no clear D. The CDR3 loop spans 13 amino acids. The germline V and J ends were trimmed by 2 bases and 7 bases, with 10 bases remaining between them. CDR1 is SGDLS and CDR2 is YYNGEE in the germline V gene. CDR3 DNA: TGTGCCAGCAGCGTTTCAGGAGACCAGCCCCAGCATTTT. It codes for CASSVSGDQPQHF. The variable domain in full, with the rest retrieved from reference TRBV9 and TRBJ1-5, is DSGVTQTPKHLITATGQRVTLRCSPRSGDLSVYWYQQSLDQGLQFLIQYYNGEERAKGNILERFSAQQFPDLHSELNLSSLELGDSALYFCASSVSGDQPQHFGDGTRLSIL.